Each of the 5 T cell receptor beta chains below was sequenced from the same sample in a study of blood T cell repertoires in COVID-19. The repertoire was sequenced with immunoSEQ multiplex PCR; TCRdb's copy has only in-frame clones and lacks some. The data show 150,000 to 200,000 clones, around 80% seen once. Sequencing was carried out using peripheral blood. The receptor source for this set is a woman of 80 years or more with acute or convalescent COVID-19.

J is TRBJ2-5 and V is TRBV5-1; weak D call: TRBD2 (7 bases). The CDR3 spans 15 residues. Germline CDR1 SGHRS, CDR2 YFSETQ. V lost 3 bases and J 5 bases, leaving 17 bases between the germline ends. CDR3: CASSWGATSEETQYF. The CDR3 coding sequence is TGCGCCAGCAGCTGGGGGGCTACTAGCGAGGAGACCCAGTACTTC. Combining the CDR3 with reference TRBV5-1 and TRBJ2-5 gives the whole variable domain KAGVTQTPRYLIKTRGQQVTLSCSPISGHRSVSWYQQTPGQGLQFLFEYFSETQRNKGNFPGRFSGRQFSNSRSEMNVSTLELGDSALYLCASSWGATSEETQYFGPGTRLLVL.

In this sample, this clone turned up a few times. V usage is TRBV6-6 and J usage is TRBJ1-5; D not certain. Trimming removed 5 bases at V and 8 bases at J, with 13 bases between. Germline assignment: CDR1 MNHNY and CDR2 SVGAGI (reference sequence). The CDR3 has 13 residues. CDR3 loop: CASSRTAGEPQHF. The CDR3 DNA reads TGTGCCAGCAGTCGGACCGCGGGAGAGCCCCAGCATTTT.

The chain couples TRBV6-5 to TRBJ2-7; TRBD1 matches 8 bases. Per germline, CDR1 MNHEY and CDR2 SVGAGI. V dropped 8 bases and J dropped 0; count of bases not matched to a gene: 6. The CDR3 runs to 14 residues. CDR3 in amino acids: CASVGTGLSYEQYF. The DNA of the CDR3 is TGTGCCAGCGTTGGGACAGGACTCTCCTACGAGCAGTACTTC.

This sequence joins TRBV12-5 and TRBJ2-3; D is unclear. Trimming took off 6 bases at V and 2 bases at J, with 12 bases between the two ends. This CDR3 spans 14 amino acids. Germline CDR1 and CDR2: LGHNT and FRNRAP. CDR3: CASGPGVYTDTQYF. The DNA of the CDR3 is TGTGCTAGTGGCCCCGGAGTTTACACAGATACGCAGTATTTT.

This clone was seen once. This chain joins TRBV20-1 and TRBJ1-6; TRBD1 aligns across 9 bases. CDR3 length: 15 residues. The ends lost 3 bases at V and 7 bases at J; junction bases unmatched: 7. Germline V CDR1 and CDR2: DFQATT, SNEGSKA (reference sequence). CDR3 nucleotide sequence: TGCAGTGCTAGTTCGGGACAGGGAAAGAATTCACCCCTCCACTTT. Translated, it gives CSASSGQGKNSPLHF.